The 15 T cell receptor beta chains presented below share a single source sample, sequenced in a study of T cell responses to AZD1222 COVID-19 vaccine. The repertoire was sequenced with immunoSEQ multiplex PCR; TCRdb's copy has only in-frame clones and lacks some. Seen here are some 120,000 clones, roughly 88% observed once, and the top ten hold roughly a quarter. Source: peripheral blood, taken 28 days after the second AZD1222 dose. These receptors were obtained from an adult who received the AZD1222 COVID-19 vaccine.

V usage is TRBV24-1 and J usage is TRBJ2-7; D is possibly TRBD1 (6 bases). This CDR3 spans 14 amino acids. The V end lost 5 bases, the J end lost 5 bases, and 15 bases lay between the germline ends. Germline V gene sequence: CDR1 KGHDR, CDR2 SFDVKD. This CDR3 is CATSAQGNRHEQYF. As DNA, the CDR3 is TGTGCCACCAGTGCTCAGGGGAATCGACACGAGCAGTACTTC.

The V gene is TRBV6-1, the J gene TRBJ2-6; a weak D match, TRBD2 (5 bases). This CDR3 has 23 amino acids. The ends were cut back, 2 bases at V and 1 base at J, with 30 bases in the middle. Germline assignment: CDR1 MNHNS and CDR2 SASEGT. Here the CDR3 DNA reads TGTGCCAGCAGTGAACTTATAACTGTCCTTCGAGGGATTTCCTATTCTGGGGCCAACGTCCTGACTTTC. Translated, it gives CASSELITVLRGISYSGANVLTF.

The chain has TRBV7-3 and TRBJ2-2; tentatively, D is TRBD1 (5 bases). This CDR3 region has 12 residues. V was shortened by 6 bases and J by 6 bases, with 8 bases between the two germline ends. Germline values: CDR1 SGHTA, CDR2 FQGTGA. In nucleotides, the CDR3 is TGTGCCAGCAGGGAGACAGCCGGGGAGCTGTTTTTT. Translation gives CASRETAGELFF.

This clone was counted a single time. The V call is TRBV27, the J call TRBJ2-5; D is perhaps TRBD1 (5 bases). V was cut by 6 bases and J by 7 bases, with 21 bases left in between. The CDR3 runs to 15 residues. In germline, CDR1 is MNHEY, CDR2 SMNVEV (reference sequence). The CDR3 nucleotides are TGTGCCAGCAGCCTCTCGCATCAGGGTACCGGGACCCAGTACTTC. Residues: CASSLSHQGTGTQYF.

CDR3 region: CASSQEGGYTGANVLTF. CDR3 in DNA: TGCGCCAGCAGCCAAGAAGGGGGCTACACTGGGGCCAACGTCCTGACTTTC. The chain recombines TRBV4-3 with TRBJ2-6, with 7 positions matching TRBD1. J was trimmed by 2 bases and V by 0 bases; bases with no gene match: 4. CDR3 length equals 17 residues. Germline V lookup: CDR1 LGHNA, CDR2 YSLEER.

The V and J genes are TRBV18 and TRBJ1-6, with 7 bases that match TRBD1. V dropped 3 bases and J dropped 5; count of bases not matched to a gene: 4. This CDR3 has 15 amino acids. Germline CDR1 KGHSH, CDR2 LQKENI. Here the CDR3 DNA reads TGTGCCAGCTCACCGGGACAGATTGATAATTCACCCCTCCACTTT. It codes for CASSPGQIDNSPLHF.

The chain uses TRBV5-5 and TRBJ1-1; weak D call: TRBD1 (6 bases). V shed 4 bases and J shed 6 bases, with 16 bases lying between them. The CDR3 loop spans 14 amino acids. Germline V gene sequence: CDR1 SGHKS, CDR2 YYEKEE (reference sequence). This CDR3 reads CASSLGTGTSEAFF. DNA for the CDR3: TGTGCCAGCAGCCTGGGGACCGGGACATCTGAAGCTTTCTTT.

V and J are TRBV28 and TRBJ2-7; the match to TRBD1 covers 7 bases. After removal of 6 bases from V and 6 bases from J, the junction contained 11 bases not matched to a gene. Germline lookup yields CDR1 MDHEN and CDR2 SYDVKM. CDR3 length: 14 residues. This CDR3 reads CASSRDSNLSEQYF. CDR3 nucleotides: TGTGCCAGCAGCCGGGACAGCAACCTCTCCGAGCAGTACTTC.

V gene TRBV6-5 combines with J gene TRBJ1-5, with D possibly matching TRBD1 (5 bases). Trimming shortened V by 5 bases and J by 6 bases, and 11 bases separated the two germline ends. The CDR3 has 13 residues. The germline gives CDR1 MNHEY, CDR2 SVGAGI. The CDR3 region is CASSTREGQPQHF. The CDR3 DNA reads as TGTGCCAGCAGTACCAGGGAAGGTCAGCCCCAGCATTTT.

The chain has TRBV5-1 and TRBJ2-1, with D perhaps TRBD1 (6 bases). The CDR3 has 12 amino acids. Per the germline V gene, CDR1 is SGHRS and CDR2 is YFSETQ. V shed 5 bases and J shed 8 bases, with 11 bases lying between them. In nucleotides, the CDR3 is TGCGCCAGCAGTGGACAGATCGATGAGCAGTTCTTC. Residues: CASSGQIDEQFF.

This clone appeared once. V gene TRBV6-2 or TRBV6-3 combines with J gene TRBJ2-2; no firm D call. The CDR3 is 15 residues long. CDR1 is MNHEY and CDR2 is SVGEGT in the germline V gene. V was trimmed by 5 bases and J by 4 bases, leaving 14 bases between them. CDR3 sequence: CASSTSGPGTGELFF. CDR3 DNA sequence: TGTGCCAGCAGTACCTCCGGGCCAGGCACCGGGGAGCTGTTTTTT.

The rearrangement uses TRBV18 and TRBJ1-1; TRBD1 matches 7 bases. The germline V gene has CDR1 KGHSH and CDR2 LQKENI. CDR3 length equals 15 residues. V gave up 5 bases and J gave up 2 bases; unmatched junction bases: 8. The DNA of the CDR3 is TGTGCCAGCTCATTTACCGGGGACAGAAACACTGAAGCTTTCTTT. Translation gives CASSFTGDRNTEAFF.

DNA for the CDR3: TGTGCCAGCAGTTTTAACCTGGGAGCTTTCTTT. Its protein product is CASSFNLGAFF. This chain uses TRBV28 with TRBJ1-1; D gene ambiguous. The germline V gene encodes CDR1 MDHEN and CDR2 SYDVKM. The V end was cut by 3 bases, the J end by 10 bases, with 9 bases between. This CDR3 has 11 residues.

The chain links TRBV7-2 to TRBJ1-1; D perhaps matches TRBD1 (5 bases). The CDR3 runs 18 residues. Trimming left V 7 bases short and J 4 bases short, with 28 bases between. Per the germline V gene, CDR1 is SGHTA and CDR2 is FQGNSA. The DNA of the CDR3 is TGTGCCAGCACTACCCGCACAGGTTCGCCGGTATCGGGCACTGAAGCTTTCTTT. Its translation: CASTTRTGSPVSGTEAFF.

V gene TRBV6-5 combines with J gene TRBJ1-2; 7 bases match TRBD1. The germline V gene encodes CDR1 MNHEY and CDR2 SVGAGI. J was trimmed by 0 bases and V by 8 bases; bases with no gene match: 6. The CDR3 spans 14 residues. In DNA form, the CDR3 reads TGTGCCAGCTCCCCGACAGGGTCTAACTATGGCTACACCTTC. Translating gives CASSPTGSNYGYTF.